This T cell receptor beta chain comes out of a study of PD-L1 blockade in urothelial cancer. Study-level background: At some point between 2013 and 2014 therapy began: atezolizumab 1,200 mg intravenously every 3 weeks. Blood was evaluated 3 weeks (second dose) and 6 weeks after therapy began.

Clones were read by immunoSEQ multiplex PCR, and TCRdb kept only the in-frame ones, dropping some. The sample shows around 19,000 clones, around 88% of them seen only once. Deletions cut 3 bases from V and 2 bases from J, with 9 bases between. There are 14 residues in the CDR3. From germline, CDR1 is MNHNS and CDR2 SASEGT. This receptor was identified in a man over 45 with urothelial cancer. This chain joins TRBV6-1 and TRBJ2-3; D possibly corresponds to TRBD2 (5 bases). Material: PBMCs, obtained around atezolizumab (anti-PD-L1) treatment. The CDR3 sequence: CASSDERHTDTQYF. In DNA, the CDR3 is TGTGCCAGCAGTGACGAGCGGCACACAGATACGCAGTATTTT.